This TCR beta chain was recorded in a study of T cells in Graves' hyperthyroidism and ophthalmopathy. Points from the study as a whole: Blood also contained most expanded thyroid clonotypes above 0.001. A model of 13 V-J features distinguished ophthalmopathy from stable hyperthyroidism.

Germline values: CDR1 KGHDR, CDR2 SFDVKD. The CDR3 is 12 residues long. The V gene lost 7 bases and the J gene lost 1 base, with 6 bases spanning the gap. The CDR3 regions of TCR beta were amplified from RNA transcripts. The HTBI primer set served for first-round RT-PCR of the TCR CDR3. TCRdb re-called the multiplex PCR reads with MiXCR, one entry per CDR3 protein. The data contain around 600,000 distinct CDR3 sequences, approximately 14% of them singletons. This clonotype was found many times. The antigen remains undetermined. With duration under 3 months, ophthalmopathy was active: Clinical Activity Score at least 3, NOSPECS at least 4. Reasons for excluding patients were uncontrolled infection, other autoimmune disease, pregnancy or lactation.

The sequencing input was blood. This TCR came from a woman aged 18-29 years with Graves' ophthalmopathy. The genes are TRBV24-1 and TRBJ1-2; no definite D call. Written as DNA, the CDR3 is TGTGCCACCAGCGGGAATAACTATGGCTACACCTTC. It is translated as CATSGNNYGYTF.